The next 30 T cell receptor beta chains were all read from a single sample in a study of T cell changes during pregnancy in multiple sclerosis. Assay used: immunoSEQ multiplex PCR; TCRdb lists only in-frame clones, some missing. The table has around 100,000 clones, approximately 89% seen once. The specimen was peripheral blood, collected after pregnancy. Receptors were obtained from a female donor with multiple sclerosis, enrolled in a pregnancy study.

This chain links TRBV19 with TRBJ1-3; D remains unclear. This CDR3 is 15 amino acids long. Germline V gene lookup returns CDR1 LNHDA and CDR2 SQIVND (reference sequence). The V end lost 2 bases, the J end lost 0 bases, and 8 bases lay between the germline ends. The CDR3 nucleotides read TGTGCCAGTAGTATACAACCCAGCTCTGGAAACACCATATATTTT. Protein sequence: CASSIQPSSGNTIYF.

The V and J genes are TRBV19 and TRBJ2-7; 8 nucleotides line up with TRBD1. After removal of 2 bases from V and 5 bases from J, the junction contained 5 bases not matched to a gene. The CDR3 consists of 14 residues. CDR1 is LNHDA and CDR2 is SQIVND in the germline V gene (reference sequence). CDR3 nucleotide sequence: TGTGCCAGTAGTATATGGCAGGGGGCCAACGAGCAGTACTTC. Encoded protein: CASSIWQGANEQYF.

This rearrangement joins TRBV9 to TRBJ2-1; TRBD2 is a possible D gene (5 bases). Trimming removed 8 bases from V and 7 bases from J, with 16 bases in between. Germline assignment: CDR1 SGDLS and CDR2 YYNGEE. The CDR3 loop spans 13 amino acids. CDR3 DNA sequence: TGTGCCAGTACCGACTCATCGGGGAATGAGCAGTTCTTC. Translating it yields CASTDSSGNEQFF.

The chain uses TRBV7-3 and TRBJ2-2; possibly TRBD2 for D (5 bases). Germline V CDR1 and CDR2: SGHTA, FQGTGA. CDR3 length equals 17 residues. V was cut by 1 base and J by 1 base, with 13 bases left in between. The CDR3 spells CASSLSLKRENTGELFF. The CDR3 region has the DNA TGTGCCAGCAGCTTAAGTCTCAAGAGGGAGAACACCGGGGAGCTGTTTTTT.

This chain connects TRBV7-9 to TRBJ1-5; maybe TRBD1 (6 bases). CDR1 is SEHNR and CDR2 is FQNEAQ in the germline V gene (reference sequence). Trimming shortened V by 1 base and J by 3 bases, and 22 bases separated the two germline ends. This CDR3 has 19 amino acids. The CDR3 nucleotides are TGTGCCAGCAGCTTAGTGTGGGGGCTTGAAGGCATCCCCAATCAGCCCCAGCATTTT. It yields the protein CASSLVWGLEGIPNQPQHF.

CDR3 in amino acids: CASQGETQYF. CDR3 sequence (DNA): TGTGCCAGCCAGGGAGAGACCCAGTACTTC. This chain uses TRBV5-6 with TRBJ2-5, with D perhaps TRBD1 (5 bases). The CDR3 length is 10 residues. Trimming pared 7 bases from V and 4 bases from J, leaving 5 bases between. Germline CDR1 reads SGHDT; CDR2 reads YYEEEE.

The chain couples TRBV2 to TRBJ2-7; 9 nucleotides align to TRBD1. V was pared by 5 bases and J by 2 bases, with 7 bases of the junction left unmatched. The germline V gene encodes CDR1 SNHLY and CDR2 FYNNEI. This CDR3 contains 15 residues. The CDR3 nucleotides read TGTGCCAGCAGTACCGGGACAGGGTGGACCTACGAGCAGTACTTC. As protein: CASSTGTGWTYEQYF.

Many counts were recorded for this clone. V and J are TRBV29-1 and TRBJ2-7; 10 nucleotides align to TRBD1. Trimming took 6 bases from V and 5 from J; bases not matched to a gene: 13. The CDR3 runs 15 residues. Per germline, CDR1 SQVTM and CDR2 ANQGSEA. The DNA for the CDR3 is TGCAGCGTAGCTAGGATGGGACAGGGGATCCACGAGCAGTACTTC. Its translation: CSVARMGQGIHEQYF.

This CDR3 reads CASSFGQSTDTQYF. The CDR3 nucleotides are TGTGCCAGCAGCTTCGGTCAAAGCACAGATACGCAGTATTTT. V usage is TRBV5-6 and J usage is TRBJ2-3, with unresolved D. V was cut by 2 bases and J by 0 bases, with 7 bases left in between. CDR1 is SGHDT and CDR2 is YYEEEE in the germline V gene. The CDR3 is 14 amino acids.

This chain connects TRBV6-6 to TRBJ2-3; no clear D gene. Germline CDR1 reads MNHNY; CDR2 reads SVGAGI (reference sequence). With 10 bases removed from V and 1 base from J, the gap between germline ends came to 12 bases. This CDR3 is 13 amino acids long. The CDR3 nucleotides are TGTGCCACCCAACTGGCGGGCACAGATACGCAGTATTTT. Translation: CATQLAGTDTQYF.

The chain carries TRBV4-1 and TRBJ2-1, with 9 bases identical to TRBD2. Per germline, CDR1 MGHRA and CDR2 YSYEKL. This CDR3 has 15 residues. V lost 0 bases, J lost 4 bases, and 1 base stayed unmatched. This CDR3 reads CASSQETSGYNEQFF. The CDR3 DNA is TGCGCCAGCAGCCAAGAGACTAGCGGTTACAATGAGCAGTTCTTC.

In DNA form, the CDR3 reads TGTGCCAGCTCACTTCAGGGTTATAGCAATCAGCCCCAGCATTTT. Translating gives CASSLQGYSNQPQHF. The chain combines TRBV18 with TRBJ1-5; a possible D gene is TRBD1 (5 bases). V shed 4 bases and J shed 0 bases, with 10 bases lying between them. CDR3 size: 15 residues. The germline V gene has CDR1 KGHSH and CDR2 LQKENI.

V gene TRBV7-6 combines with J gene TRBJ2-7; 8 bases map to TRBD1. The CDR3 extends over 14 amino acids. Losses at the gene ends were 5 bases for V and 5 bases for J; bases not matched to a gene: 8. Germline loops: CDR1 SGHVS, CDR2 FNYEAQ. CDR3 protein: CASSHRQGSNEQYF. CDR3 DNA sequence: TGTGCCAGCAGCCACCGACAGGGGTCTAACGAGCAGTACTTC.

The V call is TRBV6-5, the J call TRBJ1-4; D ambiguous. Germline lookup yields CDR1 MNHEY and CDR2 SVGAGI. The CDR3 spans 14 residues. The V end lost 6 bases, the J end lost 7 bases, and 15 bases lay between the germline ends. CDR3 region: CASSYLYTPEKLFF. The CDR3 DNA reads TGTGCCAGCAGCTATCTATATACCCCTGAAAAACTGTTTTTT.

V is TRBV10-3 and J is TRBJ2-1, with 12 positions matching TRBD2. This CDR3 is 15 amino acids long. The germline V gene has CDR1 ENHRY and CDR2 SYGVKD. V shed 5 bases and J 5 bases; nucleotides not matched to a gene: 4. The CDR3 loop is CAISSSGGAHNEQFF. The CDR3, as DNA: TGTGCCATCAGTTCTAGCGGGGGGGCACACAATGAGCAGTTCTTC.

This clone was seen more than once but under ten times. The rearrangement uses TRBV2 and TRBJ1-5; unclear D gene. In germline, CDR1 is SNHLY, CDR2 FYNNEI. This CDR3 is built from 11 residues. Trimming stripped 8 bases from V and 10 bases from J, with 12 bases between. The CDR3: CASRDGGPQHF. The CDR3 bases are TGTGCCAGCCGAGACGGAGGACCCCAGCATTTT.

A few counts support this clone. V is TRBV5-6 and J is TRBJ2-7; perhaps TRBD1 as D (5 bases). V was trimmed by 2 bases and J by 7 bases, leaving 19 bases between them. CDR3 size: 15 residues. Germline CDR1 SGHDT, CDR2 YYEEEE. The CDR3 sequence is CASSFTGRDLGEQYF. CDR3 bases: TGTGCCAGCAGCTTCACGGGCAGGGATCTCGGGGAGCAGTACTTC.

The rearrangement joins TRBV10-3 to TRBJ2-1; 10 nucleotides match TRBD1. Germline CDR1 ENHRY, CDR2 SYGVKD. The CDR3 runs 17 residues. The V gene end was trimmed by 5 bases and the J gene end by 6 bases; junction bases not matched to a gene: 13. Written as DNA, the CDR3 is TGTGCCATCAGTAAAGGGACAGGGGCCCTCCCAGCCAATGAGCAGTTCTTC. This gives the protein CAISKGTGALPANEQFF.

V and J are TRBV5-1 and TRBJ1-1; D perhaps matches TRBD1 (5 bases). V shed 3 bases and J shed 1 base, with 10 bases lying between them. This CDR3 spans 14 amino acids. Germline V gene data show CDR1 as SGHRS and CDR2 as YFSETQ. Here the CDR3 reads CASSWDFRNTEAFF. Here the CDR3 DNA reads TGCGCCAGCAGCTGGGACTTCAGGAACACTGAAGCTTTCTTT.

The chain combines TRBV2 with TRBJ2-3; 11 bases agree with TRBD2. The length of the CDR3 is 17 residues. The junction had 5 bases not matched to a gene; V was cut back by 1 base and J by 2 bases. Germline assignment: CDR1 SNHLY and CDR2 FYNNEI. CDR3 protein: CASSEESSGGNTDTQYF. DNA of the CDR3: TGTGCCAGCAGTGAAGAGTCTAGCGGGGGGAACACAGATACGCAGTATTTT. Using reference TRBV2 and TRBJ2-3 for the parts outside the CDR3, the full variable domain is EPEVTQTPSHQVTQMGQEVILRCVPISNHLYFYWYRQILGQKVEFLVSFYNNEISEKSEIFDDQFSVERPDGSNFTLKIRSTKLEDSAMYFCASSEESSGGNTDTQYFGPGTRLTVL.

V and J are TRBV7-9 and TRBJ1-1, with 8 bases that match TRBD1. The CDR3 consists of 13 residues. Trimming took 2 bases from V and 7 from J; bases not matched to a gene: 3. In germline, CDR1 is SEHNR, CDR2 FQNEAQ (reference sequence). The CDR3 region is CASSLTGGGEAFF. The CDR3 DNA follows: TGTGCCAGCAGCTTAACAGGGGGTGGTGAAGCTTTCTTT.

The chain recombines TRBV18 with TRBJ1-1; the D gene is possibly TRBD1 (5 bases). Trimming cost V 6 bases and J 4 bases, with 12 bases left between them. The CDR3 extends over 13 amino acids. Germline V gene lookup returns CDR1 KGHSH and CDR2 LQKENI. The CDR3 DNA is TGTGCCAGCTCCCCCACGGGGGGCACTGAAGCTTTCTTT. This encodes CASSPTGGTEAFF.

The rearrangement uses TRBV7-8 and TRBJ1-5, with TRBD1 as a possible D gene (6 bases). CDR1 and CDR2 from the germline V gene are SGHVS and FQNEAQ. The CDR3 extends over 17 amino acids. The V end was cut by 1 base, the J end by 2 bases, with 15 bases between. The DNA for the CDR3 is TGTGCCAGCAGCTTAGTACGCAGGGGAGGGGGCAATCAGCCCCAGCATTTT. The encoded protein is CASSLVRRGGGNQPQHF.

This chain links TRBV2 with TRBJ1-2; TRBD1 matches at 7 bases. The junction had 4 bases not matched to a gene; V was cut back by 6 bases and J by 6 bases. The CDR3 loop spans 12 amino acids. Looked up from germline, CDR1 is SNHLY and CDR2 is FYNNEI. The CDR3 DNA reads TGTGCCAGCAGACAGGGGTTGCATGGCTACACCTTC. Protein: CASRQGLHGYTF.

The chain combines TRBV19 with TRBJ2-7; D might be TRBD1 (6 bases). Germline values: CDR1 LNHDA, CDR2 SQIVND (reference sequence). V gave up 5 bases and J gave up 3 bases, with 17 bases separating them. The CDR3 runs to 15 residues. CDR3: CASSHGGTGLYEQYF. In nucleotides, the CDR3 is TGTGCCAGTAGTCATGGAGGTACAGGGCTCTACGAGCAGTACTTC. Full variable domain (remainder filled in from reference TRBV19 and TRBJ2-7): DGGITQSPKYLFRKEGQNVTLSCEQNLNHDAMYWYRQDPGQGLRLIYYSQIVNDFQKGDIAEGYSVSREKKESFPLTVTSAQKNPTAFYLCASSHGGTGLYEQYFGPGTRLTVT.

The J gene is TRBJ1-5, the V gene TRBV19; D is undetermined. The CDR3 extends over 17 amino acids. Germline V gene lookup returns CDR1 LNHDA and CDR2 SQIVND (reference sequence). Trimming cost V 3 bases and J 0 bases, with 15 bases left between them. CDR3 sequence: CASSIPTTDYSNQPQHF. In nucleotides, the CDR3 is TGTGCCAGTAGTATCCCAACAACAGATTATAGCAATCAGCCCCAGCATTTT.

The chain has TRBV7-3 and TRBJ1-1, with TRBD1 matching over 11 bases. The CDR3 is made up of 16 amino acids. CDR1 is SGHTA and CDR2 is FQGTGA in the germline V gene. J lost 5 bases, V lost 5 bases, and 10 bases had no gene match. The CDR3 coding sequence is TGTGCCAGCAGCCGCGGACAGGGGGCTTTTGCGACTGAAGCTTTCTTT. Its translation: CASSRGQGAFATEAFF.

The J gene is TRBJ1-2, the V gene TRBV27, with 9 bases identical to TRBD1. V dropped 7 bases and J dropped 5; count of bases not matched to a gene: 8. Germline lookup yields CDR1 MNHEY and CDR2 SMNVEV (reference sequence). The CDR3 length is 14 residues. The CDR3 region has the DNA TGTGCCAGCACTTTCGGACAGGGGATGTATGGCTACACCTTC. Amino acid sequence: CASTFGQGMYGYTF.

The chain couples TRBV5-1 to TRBJ2-5, with D tentatively TRBD2 (7 bases). CDR3 length equals 15 residues. Germline V gene lookup returns CDR1 SGHRS and CDR2 YFSETQ. Deletions cut 3 bases from V and 2 bases from J, with 14 bases between. This chain's CDR3 is CASSWGGGTQETQYF. CDR3 nucleotides: TGCGCCAGCAGCTGGGGGGGCGGTACACAAGAGACCCAGTACTTC.

A single count supports this clone. The chain is built from TRBV2 and TRBJ1-1, with D possibly being TRBD1 (5 bases). The CDR3 has 12 residues. V lost 5 bases and J 4 bases, leaving 8 bases between the germline ends. Germline values: CDR1 SNHLY, CDR2 FYNNEI. The CDR3 bases are TGTGCCAGCAGTCAGGGACTCACTGAAGCTTTCTTT. Translated: CASSQGLTEAFF. Full variable domain (remainder filled in from reference TRBV2 and TRBJ1-1): EPEVTQTPSHQVTQMGQEVILRCVPISNHLYFYWYRQILGQKVEFLVSFYNNEISEKSEIFDDQFSVERPDGSNFTLKIRSTKLEDSAMYFCASSQGLTEAFFGQGTRLTVV.